The clone carrying this TCR beta chain was counted at least ten times. Its antigen is not identified. Time point reported: persistent/refractory GD, antithyroid drugs over 5 years with positive TRAb. PBMCs provided the RNA from which the TCR library was made. HTBI primers from iRepertoire and Arm-PCR of CDR3 regions yielded the TCR beta libraries. From the multiplex PCR reads, TCRdb called clonotypes with MiXCR, one entry per CDR3 protein. The repertoire has roughly 450,000 distinct CDR3 sequences, approximately 23% of them found once; the top ten carry around 13%. These data are taken from a study of regulatory T cells in long-lasting Graves disease. Study-wide results and limits: Persistent patients shared 2,500 to 3,000 public clonotypes among themselves. Newly diagnosed patients shared fewer, at more than 750. TCR diversity was lower in persistent than newly diagnosed Graves' disease.

This receptor was taken from a female donor with Graves disease. Source: peripheral blood mononuclear cells (PBMCs), taken when the disease was refractory, from a patient treated with antithyroid drugs.

As DNA, the CDR3 is TGTGCCAGCAGTTTAAGGGCCCGCAGCTACACCTTC. Translated: CASSLRARSYTF. The chain joins TRBV12-3 or TRBV12-4 to TRBJ1-2, with D unclear. Trimming stripped 2 bases from V and 9 bases from J, with 10 bases between. This CDR3 comprises 12 residues.